This entry concerns a single TCR beta chain. Its antigen is not known. The data are from a study of chemoradiotherapy in HPV16-positive cancers. Study at large: Candidate HPV-specific clones and shared TCR motifs came from a couple of HPV16-positive patients.

Here immunoSEQ multiplex PCR was the method, and the copy in TCRdb shows in-frame clones only, minus some. The sample has under 85,000 clones, 88% seen once. Trimming stripped 5 bases from V and 3 bases from J, with 2 bases between. Germline values: CDR1 MNHNY, CDR2 SVGAGI (reference sequence). The CDR3 length is 10 residues. Study-wide points: Candidate HPV-specific clones and E7-related TCR motifs grew in tumor during treatment. HPV-specific T cells were functionally defined from only a couple of HPV16-positive patients.

Sequencing used blood, obtained from a patient who underwent chemoradiotherapy. This chain uses TRBV6-6 with TRBJ2-7; D not certain. This receptor was identified in a human donor with HPV-associated anogenital cancer. CDR3 DNA sequence: TGTGCCAGCAGTAACTACGAGCAGTACTTC. Translated: CASSNYEQYF.